This TCR beta chain was captured by sequencing in a study of blood T cells in healthy people across ages. This clonotype was found many times. A second PCR of roughly 7 to 11 cycles used a sample-barcoded 5' primer and a J-beta primer mix. TCRdb passed the 5' RACE reads through MiXCR, listing each CDR3 protein once. The sample shows around 870,000 distinct CDR3 sequences, 29% of them seen only once. Germline values: CDR1 SGHRS, CDR2 YFSETQ. Trimming shortened V by 0 bases and J by 5 bases, and 14 bases separated the two germline ends. This CDR3 is built from 15 residues. The V and J genes are TRBV5-1 and TRBJ1-2; maybe TRBD1 (5 bases). The receptor's source is an elderly woman in good health. The source material was blood. The chain's CDR3 is CASSLGVGHAYGYTF. CDR3 sequence (DNA): TGCGCCAGCAGCTTGGGGGTCGGACATGCTTATGGCTACACCTTC.